The rows below give T cell receptor beta chains drawn from one sample of a study of preoperative IRX-2 immunotherapy in early breast cancer. Sequencing used immunoSEQ multiplex PCR; TCRdb keeps in-frame clones, though not all of them. Among 90,000 to 100,000 clones, roughly 89% were seen once, and the ten largest hold roughly 2%. The sequencing used tumor tissue, collected after IRX-2 immunotherapy. These TCRs come from a human donor with breast cancer. Both conserved end residues are part of each CDR3. The D gene is left open where the match is weak. Clone size, where shown, is once, few, many, or a class for clones that have expanded.

clone size: -; D gene: -; V gene: TRBV6-8; J gene: TRBJ2-5; CDR3 DNA: TGTGCCAGCAGTTACTCGGGACATGATGGCGAGACCCAGTACTTC; CDR3 protein: CASSYSGHDGETQYF
clone size: once; D gene: -; V gene: TRBV18; J gene: TRBJ2-7; CDR3 DNA: TGTGCCAGCTCTCCTCAAGATCTCATCGAGCAGTACTTC; CDR3 protein: CASSPQDLIEQYF
clone size: -; D gene: -; V gene: TRBV30; J gene: TRBJ2-1; CDR3 DNA: TGTGCCTGGAGTACGGGGGAGTGGAATGAGCAGTTCTTC; CDR3 protein: CAWSTGEWNEQFF
clone size: -; D gene: -; V gene: TRBV11-3; J gene: TRBJ2-7; CDR3 DNA: TGTGCCAGCAGCTTAGATCACGCTACCTACGAGCAGTACTTC; CDR3 protein: CASSLDHATYEQYF
clone size: -; D gene: -; V gene: TRBV30; J gene: TRBJ2-1; CDR3 DNA: TGTGCCTGGAGCCCTAAGGGTGAGCAGTTCTTC; CDR3 protein: CAWSPKGEQFF
clone size: -; D gene: -; V gene: TRBV19; J gene: TRBJ1-5; CDR3 DNA: TGTGCCAGTAGTCGTCGAGGTTATAGCAATCAGCCCCAGCATTTT; CDR3 protein: CASSRRGYSNQPQHF
clone size: -; D gene: -; V gene: TRBV30; J gene: TRBJ2-7; CDR3 DNA: TGTGCCTGGAGGGTTGGGGAAGGAGGAGAGCAGTACTTC; CDR3 protein: CAWRVGEGGEQYF
clone size: once; D gene: TRBD2; V gene: TRBV15; J gene: TRBJ2-7; CDR3 DNA: TGTGCCACCAGCAGAGGGACTAGCGGCTACGAGCAGTACTTC; CDR3 protein: CATSRGTSGYEQYF
clone size: -; D gene: -; V gene: TRBV19; J gene: TRBJ2-1; CDR3 DNA: TGTGCCAGTACCCTCCAGGCCAAGAGCCATGAGCAGTTCTTC; CDR3 protein: CASTLQAKSHEQFF
clone size: -; D gene: -; V gene: TRBV19; J gene: TRBJ2-2; CDR3 DNA: TGTGCCAGTAGTTGGGGGCCCAGTCCGAACACCGGGGAGCTGTTTTTT; CDR3 protein: CASSWGPSPNTGELFF
clone size: -; D gene: -; V gene: TRBV5-1; J gene: TRBJ2-3; CDR3 DNA: TGCGCCAGCAGCTTCAGCGGAAGCACAGATACGCAGTATTTT; CDR3 protein: CASSFSGSTDTQYF
clone size: -; D gene: TRBD1; V gene: TRBV5-1; J gene: TRBJ1-1; CDR3 DNA: TGCGCCAGCAGCTTGAGTGGCAGGGGGACCACTGAAGCTTTCTTT; CDR3 protein: CASSLSGRGTTEAFF
clone size: few; D gene: TRBD2; V gene: TRBV25-1; J gene: TRBJ2-3; CDR3 DNA: TGTGCCAGCAGTGCGAGCGGGAGACACACAGATACGCAGTATTTT; CDR3 protein: CASSASGRHTDTQYF
clone size: -; D gene: -; V gene: TRBV12-5; J gene: TRBJ2-7; CDR3 DNA: TGTGCCAGCACGGGAATCTACGAGCAGTACTTC; CDR3 protein: CASTGIYEQYF
clone size: -; D gene: -; V gene: TRBV12-5; J gene: TRBJ1-3; CDR3 DNA: TGTGCTAGTGGTTGCCCCGGACAGGGAAACACCATATATTTT; CDR3 protein: CASGCPGQGNTIYF
clone size: -; D gene: TRBD2; V gene: TRBV5-1; J gene: TRBJ2-5; CDR3 DNA: TGCGCCACCACCTTTAGCGGGGGGTACCAAGAGACCCAGTACTTC; CDR3 protein: CATTFSGGYQETQYF
clone size: -; D gene: -; V gene: TRBV28; J gene: TRBJ2-7; CDR3 DNA: TGTGCCACAAACGGACAGACCTACGAGCAGTACTTC; CDR3 protein: CATNGQTYEQYF
clone size: -; D gene: -; V gene: TRBV6-8; J gene: TRBJ2-1; CDR3 DNA: TGTGCCAGCTTCCGGCGGGACAGATACAATGAGCAGTTCTTC; CDR3 protein: CASFRRDRYNEQFF
clone size: -; D gene: -; V gene: TRBV5-1; J gene: TRBJ1-2; CDR3 DNA: TGCGCCAGCAGCCCCCTGGGAGATAAGGATGGCTACACCTTC; CDR3 protein: CASSPLGDKDGYTF
clone size: -; D gene: TRBD1; V gene: TRBV19; J gene: TRBJ1-5; CDR3 DNA: TGTGCCAGTAGTATTGGACAGGGCAATCAGCCCCAGCATTTT; CDR3 protein: CASSIGQGNQPQHF
clone size: once; D gene: TRBD1; V gene: TRBV29-1; J gene: TRBJ1-1; CDR3 DNA: TGCAGCGGCGGACAGGGTGACACTGAAGCTTTCTTT; CDR3 protein: CSGGQGDTEAFF
clone size: -; D gene: -; V gene: TRBV7-4; J gene: TRBJ2-1; CDR3 DNA: TGTGCCAGCAGCTTATCCACGACCAATGAGCAGTTCTTC; CDR3 protein: CASSLSTTNEQFF
clone size: -; D gene: TRBD2; V gene: TRBV5-1; J gene: TRBJ2-1; CDR3 DNA: TGCGCCAGCTCCATAGCGGGGGCTTCCTACAATGAGCAGTTCTTC; CDR3 protein: CASSIAGASYNEQFF
clone size: -; D gene: TRBD1; V gene: TRBV10-1; J gene: TRBJ2-7; CDR3 DNA: TGCGCCAGCAGTCCCCGGGACAGGGGAACCTACGAGCAGTACTTC; CDR3 protein: CASSPRDRGTYEQYF
clone size: -; D gene: -; V gene: TRBV19; J gene: TRBJ2-7; CDR3 DNA: TGTGCCAGTAGTATTATAGCGGCGAGCTCCTACGAGCAGTACTTC; CDR3 protein: CASSIIAASSYEQYF
clone size: -; D gene: -; V gene: TRBV11-3; J gene: TRBJ2-1; CDR3 DNA: TGTGCCAGCAGCACGCGGACACCGCCCAATGAGCAGTTCTTC; CDR3 protein: CASSTRTPPNEQFF
clone size: -; D gene: -; V gene: TRBV6-8; J gene: TRBJ1-3; CDR3 DNA: TGTGCCAGCAGTTATCCAGCCTACTCTGGAAACACCATATATTTT; CDR3 protein: CASSYPAYSGNTIYF
clone size: -; D gene: -; V gene: TRBV5-1; J gene: TRBJ1-1; CDR3 DNA: TGCGCCAGCAGCTCAGGGCTTCCGAACACTGAAGCTTTCTTT; CDR3 protein: CASSSGLPNTEAFF
clone size: -; D gene: -; V gene: TRBV6-8; J gene: TRBJ1-1; CDR3 DNA: TGTGCCAGCAGTCAACAGAGGAACACTGAAGCTTTCTTT; CDR3 protein: CASSQQRNTEAFF
clone size: -; D gene: -; V gene: TRBV7-1; J gene: TRBJ1-5; CDR3 DNA: TGTGCCAGCAGCTTACAAGGGTCGGAACAGCCCCAGCATTTT; CDR3 protein: CASSLQGSEQPQHF
clone size: once; D gene: -; V gene: TRBV5-1; J gene: TRBJ1-2; CDR3 DNA: TGCGCCAGCAGCTTGCAGGGGCTTAGCTATGGCTACACCTTC; CDR3 protein: CASSLQGLSYGYTF
clone size: -; D gene: -; V gene: TRBV14; J gene: TRBJ1-1; CDR3 DNA: TGTGCCAGCAGCCAAGTTCCAGCGGAAGCTTTCTTT; CDR3 protein: CASSQVPAEAFF
clone size: -; D gene: TRBD1; V gene: TRBV30; J gene: TRBJ1-6; CDR3 DNA: TGTGCCTGGAGTACCCAGGAAGGGACAGCCGATTCACCCCTCCACTTT; CDR3 protein: CAWSTQEGTADSPLHF
clone size: once; D gene: -; V gene: TRBV1; J gene: TRBJ2-5; CDR3 DNA: TGCGCCAGCAGCCAAGTTGGGACTAGCATTTTAGAGACCCAGTACTTC; CDR3 protein: CASSQVGTSILETQYF
clone size: -; D gene: TRBD1; V gene: TRBV30; J gene: TRBJ1-4; CDR3 DNA: TGTGCCTGGACGATGGACAGGCATAATGAAAAACTGTTTTTT; CDR3 protein: CAWTMDRHNEKLFF
clone size: once; D gene: -; V gene: TRBV6-8; J gene: TRBJ1-1; CDR3 DNA: TGTGCCAGCAGTCCCTACGAGAAGTTTGAAGCTTTCTTT; CDR3 protein: CASSPYEKFEAFF
clone size: once; D gene: -; V gene: TRBV18; J gene: TRBJ1-3; CDR3 DNA: TGTGCCAGCTCACCATACGAGAAAGCCACATCTGGAAACACCATATATTTT; CDR3 protein: CASSPYEKATSGNTIYF
clone size: once; D gene: -; V gene: TRBV28; J gene: TRBJ2-7; CDR3 DNA: TGTGCCAGCAGTTATTCCGGGACAAAATCCTACGAGCAGTACTTC; CDR3 protein: CASSYSGTKSYEQYF
clone size: once; D gene: -; V gene: TRBV5-1; J gene: TRBJ1-2; CDR3 DNA: TGCGCCAGCAGCCCGGGTAATAGGGAAGGGAGTGGCTACACCTTC; CDR3 protein: CASSPGNREGSGYTF
clone size: -; D gene: -; V gene: TRBV6-7; J gene: TRBJ2-1; CDR3 DNA: TGTGCCAGCAGTTCAAACAATGAGCAGTTCTTC; CDR3 protein: CASSSNNEQFF
clone size: -; D gene: TRBD2; V gene: TRBV6-8; J gene: TRBJ2-7; CDR3 DNA: TGTGCCAGCAGTGGTAGCGGGAAAGGATACGAGCAGTACTTC; CDR3 protein: CASSGSGKGYEQYF
clone size: -; D gene: TRBD2; V gene: TRBV6-8; J gene: TRBJ2-2; CDR3 DNA: TGTGCCAGCAGTCTCGGACTAGCGGTTAACACCGGGGAGCTGTTTTTT; CDR3 protein: CASSLGLAVNTGELFF
clone size: -; D gene: -; V gene: TRBV19; J gene: TRBJ1-1; CDR3 DNA: TGTGCCAGTAGTATCGAGGCCCGGTTGAACACTGAAGCTTTCTTT; CDR3 protein: CASSIEARLNTEAFF
clone size: -; D gene: -; V gene: TRBV11-3; J gene: TRBJ2-7; CDR3 DNA: TGTGCCAGCAGCCTCGTTATCTCTGGCTCCTACGAGCAGTACTTC; CDR3 protein: CASSLVISGSYEQYF
clone size: -; D gene: TRBD2; V gene: TRBV25-1; J gene: TRBJ2-5; CDR3 DNA: TGTGCCAGCAGTGAATCTGGGAGGGGAAGGCTTGGAGAGACCCAGTACTTC; CDR3 protein: CASSESGRGRLGETQYF
clone size: -; D gene: -; V gene: TRBV18; J gene: TRBJ1-4; CDR3 DNA: TGTGCCAGCTCTCGCGGACAGAATGAAAAACTGTTTTTT; CDR3 protein: CASSRGQNEKLFF
clone size: -; D gene: -; V gene: TRBV5-1; J gene: TRBJ2-7; CDR3 DNA: TGCGCCAGCAGCTTGGAGGCGTCGGGGGCTGGCGAGCAGTACTTC; CDR3 protein: CASSLEASGAGEQYF
clone size: once; D gene: -; V gene: TRBV29-1; J gene: TRBJ1-1; CDR3 DNA: TGCAGCGTTATACTTATGGGTAACACTGAAGCTTTCTTT; CDR3 protein: CSVILMGNTEAFF
clone size: -; D gene: -; V gene: TRBV30; J gene: TRBJ2-2; CDR3 DNA: TGTGCCTGGAGTGTACTCTTGCGGGGTGGCGGGGAGCTGTTTTTT; CDR3 protein: CAWSVLLRGGGELFF
clone size: -; D gene: TRBD2; V gene: TRBV18; J gene: TRBJ2-1; CDR3 DNA: TGTGCCAGCTCACCACCGTCCGGGAGGTCCGGGAATGAGCAGTTCTTC; CDR3 protein: CASSPPSGRSGNEQFF
clone size: -; D gene: -; V gene: TRBV28; J gene: TRBJ1-3; CDR3 DNA: TGTGCCAGCAGTTTCGACAACAGGGGAAACACCATATATTTT; CDR3 protein: CASSFDNRGNTIYF
clone size: -; D gene: -; V gene: TRBV6-8; J gene: TRBJ1-3; CDR3 DNA: TGTGCCAGCATATCGTCTGGAAACACCATATATTTT; CDR3 protein: CASISSGNTIYF
clone size: -; D gene: -; V gene: TRBV19; J gene: TRBJ2-5; CDR3 DNA: TGTGCCAGTAGTATCGGGGGGCGAGAGACCCAGTACTTC; CDR3 protein: CASSIGGRETQYF
clone size: -; D gene: -; V gene: TRBV5-1; J gene: TRBJ1-5; CDR3 DNA: TGCGCCAGCAGCTTGACAACAGGGAAAGGGCAGCCCCAGCATTTT; CDR3 protein: CASSLTTGKGQPQHF
clone size: once; D gene: TRBD1; V gene: TRBV11-3; J gene: TRBJ1-6; CDR3 DNA: TGTGCCAGCAGCACCGGACAGGGCGAGAATTCACCCCTCCACTTT; CDR3 protein: CASSTGQGENSPLHF